What follows is one TCR beta chain and its context. It has no known antigen specificity. One junction end disagrees with the germline gene, perhaps due to a read error. The data originate from a study of blood T cell repertoires in COVID-19 (TCRdb year 2020). About the study as a whole: Samples from collaborators originated in the United States, Italy and Spain and spanned both the acute and convalescent phases of COVID-19. The material from the prospective study consisted of cDNA or gDNA derived from T cells, B-cell-depleted T cells, or PBMCs. The dataset comprised deeply sampled blood TCRbeta repertoires from subjects exposed to, actively infected with, or recovered from COVID-19. The repertoires were released in a freely available public database intended as a resource for research on the immune response to SARS-CoV-2. The samples were drawn from two sources: the first 160 participants of the ongoing ImmuneRACE study, and fewer than 1,500 subjects contributed by 6 global collaborators. The sample metadata nearly always contained a de-identified subject ID, COVID-19 status, age in years and sex. Where available, HLA class I and class II types were taken from metadata supplied by the sample provider and were not determined by assay-based typing.

Including cysteine and phenylalanine, the CDR3 has 14 amino acids. CDR3 DNA is the only sequence kept; it has 42 bases, read in frame from the first base. Reading the germline V gene gives CDR1 SGHTA and CDR2 FQGNSA. The immunoSEQ Assay, a bias-controlled multiplex PCR, was used to amplify TCRbeta CDR3 regions from genomic DNA. Per the authors' processing: The number of nucleated cells in each sample was estimated by amplification of reference gene primers within the assay. Sequence reads were collapsed and filtered to measure the absolute abundance of every unique TCRbeta CDR3 rearrangement. Productive Simpson clonality was computed per sample as the square root of Simpson's diversity index over productive rearrangements. This immuneACCESS table, as held by TCRdb, lists in-frame sequences with V and J called but not all clones. Of the missing ones, under half trace to an unresolved V gene in checked studies; the others have no known cause. V and J calls and clone size are as listed in that table; D and trimming were resolved from the DNA. The sample data list about 260,000 clones, and about 85% of these were observed just once. The top ten constitute about 3% of the sample.

Study-wide findings and limitations: How much clinical and demographic metadata was included differed by source and by participant, and the metadata was provided uncurated.

Enrolling through a virtual design, the prospective study's participants ranged in age from roughly 18 to 89 years and lived across about two dozen United States geographic areas. To assign participants to cohorts, the prospective study relied on clinical history that participants themselves reported in a screening survey and a study questionnaire. Recovered participants in ImmuneRACE Cohort 3 were defined by two consecutive negative NP/OP PCR tests, clearance by a healthcare professional, or resolution of symptoms. Each participant in the prospective study had whole blood, serum and a nasopharyngeal or oropharyngeal swab collected by mobile phlebotomists. Prospective study participants could optionally give additional blood draws and questionnaires over a roughly two-month period. Prospective study blood samples were shipped either frozen or at room temperature before DNA extraction.

The source is a woman in her forties or fifties who had recovered from COVID-19. The sample was PBMCs or T cells enriched from blood (not recorded which). This receptor chain uses TRBV7-2 and TRBJ2-3; the central 13 bases match TRBD2. The DNA reads as follows: TGTGCCAGCAGCTTAGTTACTAGCGGGAGGGCCCCGCGGTTT. Its protein reads: CASSLVTSGRAPRF.